A selection of T cell receptor beta chains follows, all from one sample in a study of CD8 T cells in Susac syndrome. TCRdb re-analysed the immunoSEQ multiplex PCR reads in MiXCR, keeping a single row per CDR3 protein. The repertoire has 100,000 to 150,000 distinct CDR3 sequences, about 92% of them found once; the top ten carry more than 0.25%. What was sequenced was CD8+ T cells from PBMCs. The receptors were gathered from a human donor with multiple sclerosis. The CDR3 runs from the conserved cysteine through the conserved F or W. Fields, in order: D gene, J gene, V gene, clone size, CDR3 protein, CDR3 DNA. The D gene is left open where the match is weak. Clone size is stated in some rows and not others, as once, few, many or a class when expanded.

D: .; J: TRBJ1-3; V: TRBV19; size: .; CDR3: CATSSGLRGLNDGNTIYF; DNA: TGTGCCACGTCCTCCGGGCTACGAGGACTTAACGATGGAAACACCATATATTTT
D: .; J: TRBJ1-2; V: TRBV27; size: few; CDR3: CASSLGGGNGYTF; DNA: TGTGCCAGCAGCTTGGGAGGGGGTAATGGCTACACCTTC
D: .; J: TRBJ1-2; V: TRBV21-1; size: .; CDR3: CASSTRLFGYTF; DNA: TGTGCCAGCAGCACTCGGTTATTCGGCTACACCTTC
D: TRBD1; J: TRBJ2-3; V: TRBV7-9; size: .; CDR3: CASRSGQGPDTQYF; DNA: TGTGCCAGCAGATCCGGACAGGGCCCAGATACGCAGTATTTT
D: .; J: TRBJ2-1; V: TRBV5-4; size: once; CDR3: CASRTEQFF; DNA: TGTGCCAGCCGGACTGAGCAGTTCTTC
D: .; J: TRBJ2-7; V: TRBV20-1; size: .; CDR3: CSARARYGQYF; DNA: TGCAGTGCTAGAGCGCGCTACGGGCAGTACTTC
D: .; J: TRBJ2-5; V: TRBV7-6; size: .; CDR3: CASSLDPSIGETQYF; DNA: TGTGCCAGCAGCTTAGATCCGAGTATAGGGGAGACCCAGTACTTC
D: .; J: TRBJ1-4; V: TRBV12-3/TRBV12-4; size: .; CDR3: CATRRDGGGKLFF; DNA: TGTGCCACCAGAAGGGACGGAGGAGGAAAACTGTTTTTT
D: .; J: TRBJ1-2; V: TRBV29-1; size: .; CDR3: CSVENTAGYGYTF; DNA: TGCAGCGTTGAAAACACCGCTGGCTATGGCTACACCTTC
D: .; J: TRBJ1-4; V: TRBV5-5; size: .; CDR3: CASSLSREAYEKLFF; DNA: TGTGCCAGCAGCTTGTCCCGGGAGGCCTACGAAAAACTGTTTTTT